This T cell receptor beta chain is from a study of T-cell reconstitution after alpha-beta-depleted transplantation in children. CDR3 size: 14 residues. Trimming at V came to 3 bases and at J to 2 bases, leaving 4 bases not matched to a gene. Germline V gene sequence: CDR1 ENHRY, CDR2 SYGVKD. Preparing the TCRbeta library involved the use of unique molecular identifiers. TCRdb analysed the PCR reads with MiXCR anew, one entry per CDR3 protein. The sample carries some 200,000 distinct CDR3 sequences, roughly 6.3% recorded once. Findings and caveats of the study: From newly produced T cells came most of the T-cell counts and diversity one year after transplant. It was reported that alpha-beta T cells came from several hundred expanded graft clones (about two months after transplant). Surviving thymic progenitors and recipient T cells were the source of high TCRbeta diversity at day 60 in some patients.

There are many counts of this clonotype. The antigen is unknown. V gene TRBV10-3 combines with J gene TRBJ2-7; TRBD1 matches at 7 bases. The starting material was PBMCs, obtained before TCRalphabeta/CD19-depleted stem cell transplant. This TCR derives from a girl under two years old with combined immunodeficiency, due to receive a stem cell transplant. The CDR3 sequence is CAISDPGQPYEQYF. In DNA form, the CDR3 reads TGTGCCATCAGTGACCCGGGACAGCCCTACGAGCAGTACTTC.